This entry lists 8 T cell receptor beta chains sequenced from one sample in a study of blood T cell repertoires in COVID-19. TCRdb's table, derived via immunoSEQ multiplex PCR, lists solely in-frame clones and lacks some. The repertoire holds approximately 230,000 clones, with 80% to 90% as singletons. The sample consisted of PBMCs or T cells enriched from blood (not recorded which). These TCRs come from a woman aged 50 to 60 with acute COVID-19.

J is TRBJ1-5 and V is TRBV28, with TRBD1 matching over 7 bases. Germline CDR1 and CDR2: MDHEN and SYDVKM. The V and J ends lost 5 bases and 2 bases, in that order; junction bases with no gene match: 15. The CDR3 totals 18 residues. The CDR3 bases are TGTGCCAGCAGTATACGGGACAGCCGATTGGGAGGCAATCAGCCCCAGCATTTT. This codes for CASSIRDSRLGGNQPQHF. The variable domain in full, with the rest retrieved from reference TRBV28 and TRBJ1-5, is DVKVTQSSRYLVKRTGEKVFLECVQDMDHENMFWYRQDPGLGLRLIYFSYDVKMKEKGDIPEGYSVSREKKERFSLILESASTNQTSMYLCASSIRDSRLGGNQPQHFGDGTRLSIL.

The table lists this clone with a few counts. V usage is TRBV7-9 and J usage is TRBJ2-1; tentatively, D is TRBD2 (6 bases). The CDR3 extends over 15 amino acids. V was trimmed by 4 bases and J by 8 bases, leaving 18 bases between them. Per the germline V gene, CDR1 is SEHNR and CDR2 is FQNEAQ (reference sequence). The CDR3: CASSSLSGPRDEQFF. CDR3 sequence (DNA): TGTGCCAGCAGCTCCCTTAGCGGCCCTCGGGATGAGCAGTTCTTC.

The V and J genes are TRBV11-1 and TRBJ2-5, with TRBD1 matching 9 bases. V lost 5 bases to trimming and J lost 5 bases; unmatched junction nucleotides: 9. The germline V gene has CDR1 SGHAT and CDR2 FQDESV (reference sequence). CDR3 size: 15 residues. The CDR3 bases are TGTGCCAGCAGCCCTGTACAGGGGGCGAGGGAGACCCAGTACTTC. This translates into CASSPVQGARETQYF.

The rearrangement joins TRBV7-8 to TRBJ2-1; 15 bases match TRBD2. Germline-derived CDR1 and CDR2 are SGHVS and FQNEAQ. The V gene end was trimmed by 3 bases and the J gene end by 5 bases; junction bases not matched to a gene: 11. CDR3 size: 19 residues. CDR3 bases: TGTGCCAGCAGCTTCTCCCGGACTAGCGGGAGGGCCATCGACAATGAGCAGTTCTTC. Amino acid sequence: CASSFSRTSGRAIDNEQFF.

CDR3 loop: CASSQVWTGTETQYF. The CDR3, as DNA: TGTGCCAGCAGCCAAGTCTGGACAGGGACGGAGACCCAGTACTTC. V is TRBV4-2 and J is TRBJ2-5; 8 bases fit TRBD1. V lost 1 base and J lost 5; bases outside the gene matches: 6. The CDR3 contains 15 residues. Germline loops: CDR1 LGHNA, CDR2 YNFKEQ.

The rearrangement links TRBV30 to TRBJ1-6; unclear D gene. CDR3 length equals 16 residues. Looked up from germline, CDR1 is GTSNPN and CDR2 is SVGIG (reference sequence). The ends were cut back, 5 bases at V and 0 bases at J, with 14 bases in the middle. CDR3 nucleotide sequence: TGTGCCTGGTCGGACGGGATAAGCTCCTATAATTCACCCCTCCACTTT. It yields the protein CAWSDGISSYNSPLHF. Based on the CDR3 plus reference TRBV30 and TRBJ1-6, the full variable domain is SQTIHQWPATLVQPVGSPLSLECTVEGTSNPNLYWYRQAAGRGLQLLFYSVGIGQISSEVPQNLSASRPQDRQFILSSKKLLLSDSGFYLCAWSDGISSYNSPLHFGNGTRLTVT.

This clone is a singleton in its sample. The chain recombines TRBV7-6 with TRBJ1-4, with a tentative D call TRBD1 (5 bases). Per germline, CDR1 SGHVS and CDR2 FNYEAQ. The ends were cut back, 1 base at V and 11 bases at J, with 20 bases in the middle. The CDR3 runs 16 residues. CDR3 loop: CASSLVTGSQAIKLFF. Written as DNA, the CDR3 is TGTGCCAGCAGCTTAGTAACAGGTTCCCAAGCTATCAAACTGTTTTTT. The whole variable domain, remainder taken from reference TRBV7-6 and TRBJ1-4, is GAGVSQSPRYKVTKRGQDVALRCDPISGHVSLYWYRQALGQGPEFLTYFNYEAQQDKSGLPNDRFSAERPEGSISTLTIQRTEQRDSAMYRCASSLVTGSQAIKLFFGSGTQLSVL.

In DNA, the CDR3 is TGCAGCGTTGCGCGGACAGCTAGGCCTGAAGCTTTCTTT. Translating gives CSVARTARPEAFF. The chain has TRBV29-1 and TRBJ1-1; the D gene is possibly TRBD1 (6 bases). Germline-derived CDR1 and CDR2 are SQVTM and ANQGSEA. This CDR3 contains 13 residues. Trimming cost V 4 bases and J 6 bases, with 15 bases left between them.